The rows below give T cell receptor beta chains drawn from one sample of a study of blood T cell repertoires in COVID-19. The repertoire was sequenced with immunoSEQ multiplex PCR; TCRdb's copy has only in-frame clones and lacks some. This sample has about 370,000 clones, with around 89% found just once. The sequenced sample was PBMCs or T cells enriched from blood (not recorded which). These receptors were obtained from a man aged 18 to 30 who had recovered from COVID-19. The conserved cysteine and the conserved F or W are not part of the CDR3 here. Each record gives: V gene, D gene, J gene, CDR3 protein. D genes are given only for firm matches.

v_call: TRBV28
d_call: .
j_call: TRBJ2-1
cdr3_aa: ASSSVTGSGLTYNEQF

v_call: TRBV7-8
d_call: TRBD1
j_call: TRBJ2-2
cdr3_aa: ASSLEVVWTGVGELF

v_call: TRBV14
d_call: TRBD2
j_call: TRBJ2-2
cdr3_aa: ASSQRLFLKEGLAGNRVGELF

v_call: TRBV28
d_call: .
j_call: TRBJ1-5
cdr3_aa: ASSLISQPQH

v_call: TRBV7-9
d_call: TRBD1
j_call: TRBJ1-2
cdr3_aa: ASSLPGQGGGYT

v_call: TRBV18
d_call: .
j_call: TRBJ1-5
cdr3_aa: ASSPGGDQPQH

v_call: TRBV6-5
d_call: TRBD2
j_call: TRBJ2-1
cdr3_aa: ASSYSLAGAYNEQF

v_call: TRBV29-1
d_call: TRBD2
j_call: TRBJ2-5
cdr3_aa: SVDGVPSGFFQETQY

v_call: TRBV11-1
d_call: TRBD1
j_call: TRBJ2-7
cdr3_aa: ASSRGQGYEQY

v_call: TRBV6-5
d_call: .
j_call: TRBJ2-3
cdr3_aa: ASSLLDTTQY

v_call: TRBV12-5
d_call: .
j_call: TRBJ2-2
cdr3_aa: ASGLEFQANTGELF

v_call: TRBV19
d_call: .
j_call: TRBJ2-6
cdr3_aa: ASRRSGFGGSGANVLT

v_call: TRBV19
d_call: TRBD1
j_call: TRBJ2-5
cdr3_aa: ASSIGDRDKETQY

v_call: TRBV2
d_call: TRBD1
j_call: TRBJ1-5
cdr3_aa: ASSASGGSNQPQH

v_call: TRBV2
d_call: .
j_call: TRBJ1-2
cdr3_aa: ASSSDRPLTNYGYT

v_call: TRBV4-2
d_call: TRBD2
j_call: TRBJ2-1
cdr3_aa: ASSRTWRELYEQF

v_call: TRBV10-1
d_call: .
j_call: TRBJ1-4
cdr3_aa: ATPRENRYEKLF

v_call: TRBV21-1
d_call: .
j_call: TRBJ1-6
cdr3_aa: ASSKNGQSSYNSPLH

v_call: TRBV4-2
d_call: .
j_call: TRBJ1-3
cdr3_aa: ASSQEEQNGNTIY

v_call: TRBV6-6
d_call: .
j_call: TRBJ1-1
cdr3_aa: ASSFKQMNTEAF

v_call: TRBV4-1
d_call: TRBD1
j_call: TRBJ2-7
cdr3_aa: ASSQQTGNSYEQY

v_call: TRBV6-5
d_call: TRBD1
j_call: TRBJ2-1
cdr3_aa: ASRQGAGYNEQF

v_call: TRBV5-1
d_call: TRBD2
j_call: TRBJ2-7
cdr3_aa: ASSLAALAVSYEQY

v_call: TRBV11-1
d_call: .
j_call: TRBJ2-7
cdr3_aa: ASSHKWQLAGYEQY

v_call: TRBV2
d_call: TRBD2
j_call: TRBJ2-2
cdr3_aa: ASSEGTSENTGELF

v_call: TRBV5-8
d_call: .
j_call: TRBJ2-7
cdr3_aa: ASSLVEGLWEQY

v_call: TRBV5-5
d_call: .
j_call: TRBJ2-1
cdr3_aa: ASSLAQGWEQF

v_call: TRBV11-1
d_call: TRBD2
j_call: TRBJ2-1
cdr3_aa: ASSSQLAGGHNEQF

v_call: TRBV7-9
d_call: TRBD2
j_call: TRBJ2-1
cdr3_aa: ASSLGLAGGIAYNEQF

v_call: TRBV19
d_call: .
j_call: TRBJ1-1
cdr3_aa: ASRRVRGGNTEAF

v_call: TRBV5-4
d_call: TRBD2
j_call: TRBJ2-3
cdr3_aa: ASSLGSGGGGTTQY

v_call: TRBV11-3
d_call: .
j_call: TRBJ1-1
cdr3_aa: ASSSLEEQGMNTEAF

v_call: TRBV20-1
d_call: .
j_call: TRBJ2-3
cdr3_aa: SARGTDTQY

v_call: TRBV5-4
d_call: TRBD2
j_call: TRBJ2-5
cdr3_aa: ASSPLGGWRETQY

v_call: TRBV2
d_call: .
j_call: TRBJ2-7
cdr3_aa: ASSSEAGSNYEQY

v_call: TRBV6-2/TRBV6-3
d_call: TRBD1
j_call: TRBJ1-2
cdr3_aa: ASSYGDSGTGDGYT

v_call: TRBV27
d_call: TRBD2
j_call: TRBJ2-3
cdr3_aa: ASSLAGGRDTQY

v_call: TRBV6-5
d_call: .
j_call: TRBJ1-6
cdr3_aa: ASSQQGRNSPLH

v_call: TRBV3-1/TRBV3-2
d_call: .
j_call: TRBJ2-5
cdr3_aa: ASSQVGVRQETQY

v_call: TRBV7-3
d_call: TRBD1
j_call: TRBJ1-2
cdr3_aa: ASSLMSGRGYGYT

v_call: TRBV18
d_call: TRBD1
j_call: TRBJ2-7
cdr3_aa: ASSPPGQGPRYEQY

v_call: TRBV6-6
d_call: TRBD2
j_call: TRBJ2-7
cdr3_aa: ASSRGTSGTYEQY

v_call: TRBV2
d_call: .
j_call: TRBJ1-2
cdr3_aa: ASTSDGNYGYT

v_call: TRBV3-1/TRBV3-2
d_call: TRBD1
j_call: TRBJ1-1
cdr3_aa: ASSPRQGRNTEAF

v_call: TRBV5-1
d_call: .
j_call: TRBJ1-1
cdr3_aa: ASSPQPTGNTEAF

v_call: TRBV5-5
d_call: TRBD1
j_call: TRBJ1-2
cdr3_aa: ASSLADRGIGYT

v_call: TRBV3-1/TRBV3-2
d_call: .
j_call: TRBJ1-3
cdr3_aa: ASSQDLRVWKAGNTIY

v_call: TRBV10-3
d_call: .
j_call: TRBJ1-6
cdr3_aa: AISGWGGSPLH

v_call: TRBV7-3
d_call: TRBD1
j_call: TRBJ2-7
cdr3_aa: ASSTDRGYEQY

v_call: TRBV10-1
d_call: .
j_call: TRBJ2-7
cdr3_aa: ASSDPQARNYEQY

v_call: TRBV7-9
d_call: TRBD1
j_call: TRBJ1-4
cdr3_aa: ASSFGQGAEKLF

v_call: TRBV10-2
d_call: .
j_call: TRBJ1-2
cdr3_aa: ASNRLNYGYT

v_call: TRBV5-4
d_call: TRBD1
j_call: TRBJ2-1
cdr3_aa: ASSSQGAYNEQF